This T cell receptor beta chain originates from a study of PD-1 blockade in classical Hodgkin lymphoma. Of note for this clone: No antigen is known for it.

Clones were sequenced by immunoSEQ multiplex PCR, and TCRdb holds only the in-frame ones, with some missing. Of fewer than 25,000 clones listed, roughly 89% are singletons. The CDR3 covers 14 residues. Trimming removed 1 base at V and 6 bases at J, with 13 bases between. Germline V gene sequence: CDR1 LGHNA, CDR2 YSLEER. Findings and limits, study-wide: Although disease activity or prior therapy may be involved, causes of the repertoire differences remain undefined. Reports indicated that newly diagnosed patients had lower baseline TCR diversity than healthy donors did.

Described time point: newly diagnosed, previously untreated cHL patient sample. Magnetic negative selection was used to purify CD4+ T cells from thawed PBMCs. As a comparison, the study used PBMCs from newly diagnosed, untreated classical Hodgkin lymphoma. V is TRBV4-3 and J is TRBJ2-7; D is perhaps TRBD2 (6 bases). The sequenced material came from CD4+ T cells from blood. This clonotype was obtained from a human donor with classical Hodgkin lymphoma. The CDR3 nucleotides read TGCGCCAGCAGCCAAGGGGGGATTAGCGGCGAGCAGTACTTC. Its translation: CASSQGGISGEQYF.